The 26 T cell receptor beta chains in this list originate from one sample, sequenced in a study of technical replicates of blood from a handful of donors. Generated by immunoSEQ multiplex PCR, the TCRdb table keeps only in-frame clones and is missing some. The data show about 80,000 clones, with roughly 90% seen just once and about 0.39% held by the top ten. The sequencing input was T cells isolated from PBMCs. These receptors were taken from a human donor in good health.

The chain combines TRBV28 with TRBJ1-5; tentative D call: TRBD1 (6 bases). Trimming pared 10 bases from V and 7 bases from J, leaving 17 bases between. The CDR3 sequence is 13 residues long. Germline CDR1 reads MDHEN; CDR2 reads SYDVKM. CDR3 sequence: CATNRVSSQPQHF. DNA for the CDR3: TGTGCCACAAACAGGGTTTCTAGCCAGCCCCAGCATTTT. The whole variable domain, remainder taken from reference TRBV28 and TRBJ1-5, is DVKVTQSSRYLVKRTGEKVFLECVQDMDHENMFWYRQDPGLGLRLIYFSYDVKMKEKGDIPEGYSVSREKKERFSLILESASTNQTSMYLCATNRVSSQPQHFGDGTRLSIL.

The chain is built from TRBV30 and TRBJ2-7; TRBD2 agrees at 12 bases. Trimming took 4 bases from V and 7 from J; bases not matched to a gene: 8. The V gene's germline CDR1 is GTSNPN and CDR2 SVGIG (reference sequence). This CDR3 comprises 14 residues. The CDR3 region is CAWTRLAGVYEQYF. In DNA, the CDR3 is TGTGCCTGGACTAGACTAGCGGGAGTGTATGAGCAGTACTTC.

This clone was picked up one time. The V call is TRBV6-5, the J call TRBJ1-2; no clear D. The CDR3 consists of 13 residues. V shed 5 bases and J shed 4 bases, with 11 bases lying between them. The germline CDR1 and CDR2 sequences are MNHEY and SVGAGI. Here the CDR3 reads CASSPTGGYGYTF. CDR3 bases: TGTGCCAGCAGTCCGACCGGAGGCTATGGCTACACCTTC.

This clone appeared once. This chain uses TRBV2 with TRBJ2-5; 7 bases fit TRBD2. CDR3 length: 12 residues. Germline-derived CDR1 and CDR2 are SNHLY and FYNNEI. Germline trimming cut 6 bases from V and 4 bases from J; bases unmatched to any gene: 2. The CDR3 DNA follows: TGTGCCAGCAGGTGGGGGGGAGAGACCCAGTACTTC. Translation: CASRWGGETQYF.

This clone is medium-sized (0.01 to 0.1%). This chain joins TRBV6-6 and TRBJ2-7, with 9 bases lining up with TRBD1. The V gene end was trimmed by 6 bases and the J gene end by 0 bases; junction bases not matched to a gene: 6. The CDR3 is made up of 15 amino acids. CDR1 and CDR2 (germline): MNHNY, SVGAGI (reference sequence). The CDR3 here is CASRAGTGSSYEQYF. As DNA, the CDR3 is TGTGCCAGCAGAGCCGGGACAGGGAGCTCCTACGAGCAGTACTTC.

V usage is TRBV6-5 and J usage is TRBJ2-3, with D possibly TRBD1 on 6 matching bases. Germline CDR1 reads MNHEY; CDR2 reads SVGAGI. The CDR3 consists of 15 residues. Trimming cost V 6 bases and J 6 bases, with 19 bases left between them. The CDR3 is CASRLTGYLWDTQYF. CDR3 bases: TGTGCCAGCAGACTAACAGGGTACTTATGGGATACGCAGTATTTT.

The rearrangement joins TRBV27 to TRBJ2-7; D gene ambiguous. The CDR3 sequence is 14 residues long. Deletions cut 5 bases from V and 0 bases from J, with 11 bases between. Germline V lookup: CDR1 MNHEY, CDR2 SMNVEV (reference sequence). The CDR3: CASSTTGRSYEQYF. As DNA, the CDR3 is TGTGCCAGCAGTACCACCGGTCGCTCCTACGAGCAGTACTTC.

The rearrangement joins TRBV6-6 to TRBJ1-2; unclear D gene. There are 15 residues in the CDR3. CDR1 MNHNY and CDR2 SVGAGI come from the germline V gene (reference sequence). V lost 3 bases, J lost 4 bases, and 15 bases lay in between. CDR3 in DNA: TGTGCCAGCAGTTATACGGGTTTCGGATCCTATGGCTACACCTTC. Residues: CASSYTGFGSYGYTF.

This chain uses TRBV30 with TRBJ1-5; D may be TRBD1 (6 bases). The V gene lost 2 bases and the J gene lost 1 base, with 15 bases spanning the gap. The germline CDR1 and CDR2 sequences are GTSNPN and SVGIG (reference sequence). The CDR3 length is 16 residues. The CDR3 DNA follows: TGTGCCTGGAGTCTGGTCTACAGGGAAAGCAATCAGCCCCAGCATTTT. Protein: CAWSLVYRESNQPQHF.

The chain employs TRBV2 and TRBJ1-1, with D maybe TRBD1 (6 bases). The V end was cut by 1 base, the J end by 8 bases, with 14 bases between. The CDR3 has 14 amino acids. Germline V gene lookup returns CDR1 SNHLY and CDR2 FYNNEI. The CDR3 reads CASSEEQGILEAFF. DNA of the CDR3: TGTGCCAGCAGTGAAGAACAGGGTATTCTGGAAGCTTTCTTT.

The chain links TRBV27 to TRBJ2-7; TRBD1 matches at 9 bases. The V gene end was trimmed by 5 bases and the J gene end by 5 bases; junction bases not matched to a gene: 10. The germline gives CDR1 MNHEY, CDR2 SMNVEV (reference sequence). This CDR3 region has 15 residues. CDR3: CASSLLQGARDEQYF. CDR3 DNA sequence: TGTGCCAGCAGTCTACTACAGGGGGCAAGAGACGAGCAGTACTTC.

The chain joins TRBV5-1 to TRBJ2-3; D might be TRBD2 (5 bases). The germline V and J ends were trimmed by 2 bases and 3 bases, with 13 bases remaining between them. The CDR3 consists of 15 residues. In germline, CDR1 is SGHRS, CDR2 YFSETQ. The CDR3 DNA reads TGCGCCAGCAGCTTTTTCCGGGATTTGACAGATACGCAGTATTTT. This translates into CASSFFRDLTDTQYF.

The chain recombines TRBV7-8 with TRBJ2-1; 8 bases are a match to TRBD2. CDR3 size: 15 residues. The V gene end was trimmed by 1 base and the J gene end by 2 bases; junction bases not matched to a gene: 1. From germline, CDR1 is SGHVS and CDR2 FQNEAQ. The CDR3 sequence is CASSLVGLAYNEQFF. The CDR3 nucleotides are TGTGCCAGCAGCTTAGTGGGACTAGCCTACAATGAGCAGTTCTTC.

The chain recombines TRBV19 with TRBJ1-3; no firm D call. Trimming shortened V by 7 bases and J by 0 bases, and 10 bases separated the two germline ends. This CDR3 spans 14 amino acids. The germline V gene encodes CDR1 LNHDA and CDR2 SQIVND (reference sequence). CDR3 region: CASKEESSGNTIYF. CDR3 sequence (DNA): TGTGCCAGTAAAGAGGAGAGCTCTGGAAACACCATATATTTT.

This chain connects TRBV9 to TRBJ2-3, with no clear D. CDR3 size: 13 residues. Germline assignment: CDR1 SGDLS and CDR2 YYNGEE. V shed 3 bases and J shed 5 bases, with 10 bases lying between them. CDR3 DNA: TGTGCCAGCAGCGGGAGCTATGGAGATACGCAGTATTTT. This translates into CASSGSYGDTQYF. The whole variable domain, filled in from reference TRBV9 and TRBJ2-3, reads DSGVTQTPKHLITATGQRVTLRCSPRSGDLSVYWYQQSLDQGLQFLIQYYNGEERAKGNILERFSAQQFPDLHSELNLSSLELGDSALYFCASSGSYGDTQYFGPGTRLTVL.

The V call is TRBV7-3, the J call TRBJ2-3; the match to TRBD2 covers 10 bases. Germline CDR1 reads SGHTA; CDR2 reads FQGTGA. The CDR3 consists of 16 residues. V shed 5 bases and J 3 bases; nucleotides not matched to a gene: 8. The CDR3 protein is CASSPETSGLTDTQYF. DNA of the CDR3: TGTGCCAGCAGCCCCGAGACTAGCGGGCTGACAGATACGCAGTATTTT. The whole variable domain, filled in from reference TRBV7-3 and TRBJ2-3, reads GAGVSQTPSNKVTEKGKYVELRCDPISGHTALYWYRQSLGQGPEFLIYFQGTGAADDSGLPNDRFFAVRPEGSVSTLKIQRTERGDSAVYLCASSPETSGLTDTQYFGPGTRLTVL.

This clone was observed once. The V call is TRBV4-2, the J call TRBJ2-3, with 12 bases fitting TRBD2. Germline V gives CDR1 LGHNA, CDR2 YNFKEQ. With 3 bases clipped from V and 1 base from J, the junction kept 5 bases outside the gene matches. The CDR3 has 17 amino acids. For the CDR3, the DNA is TGTGCCAGCAGCCATGTACTAGCGGGGGGTGGCACAGATACGCAGTATTTT. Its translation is CASSHVLAGGGTDTQYF.

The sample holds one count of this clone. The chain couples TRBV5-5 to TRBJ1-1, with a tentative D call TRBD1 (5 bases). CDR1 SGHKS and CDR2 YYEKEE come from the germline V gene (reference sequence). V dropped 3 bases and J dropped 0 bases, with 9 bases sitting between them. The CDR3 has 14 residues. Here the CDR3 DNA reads TGTGCCAGCAGCTCCGAGACAGTGAACACTGAAGCTTTCTTT. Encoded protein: CASSSETVNTEAFF.

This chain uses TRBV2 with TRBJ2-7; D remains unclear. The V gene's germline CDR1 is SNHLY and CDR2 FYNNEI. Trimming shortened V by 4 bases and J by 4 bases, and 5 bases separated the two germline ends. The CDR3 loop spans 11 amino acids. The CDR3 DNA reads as TGTGCCAGCAGTGCCTCTTACGAGCAGTACTTC. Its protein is CASSASYEQYF. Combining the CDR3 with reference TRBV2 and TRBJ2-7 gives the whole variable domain EPEVTQTPSHQVTQMGQEVILRCVPISNHLYFYWYRQILGQKVEFLVSFYNNEISEKSEIFDDQFSVERPDGSNFTLKIRSTKLEDSAMYFCASSASYEQYFGPGTRLTVT.

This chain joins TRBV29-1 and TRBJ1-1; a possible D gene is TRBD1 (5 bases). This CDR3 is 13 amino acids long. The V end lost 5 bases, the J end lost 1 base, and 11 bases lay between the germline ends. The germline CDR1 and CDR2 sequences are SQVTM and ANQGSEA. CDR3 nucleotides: TGCAGCGTTCGAAGAACAGGGAACACTGAAGCTTTCTTT. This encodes CSVRRTGNTEAFF. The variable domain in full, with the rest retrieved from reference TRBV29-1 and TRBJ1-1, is SAVISQKPSRDICQRGTSLTIQCQVDSQVTMMFWYRQQPGQSLTLIATANQGSEATYESGFVIDKFPISRPNLTFSTLTVSNMSPEDSSIYLCSVRRTGNTEAFFGQGTRLTVV.

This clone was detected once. CDR3 protein: CASSLLERDPRFGANVLTF. The CDR3 DNA follows: TGTGCCAGCTCATTACTGGAGAGGGATCCAAGGTTTGGGGCCAACGTCCTGACTTTC. The chain has TRBV28 and TRBJ2-6; D possibly corresponds to TRBD2 (5 bases). The length of the CDR3 is 19 residues. Trimming stripped 8 bases from V and 3 bases from J, with 26 bases between. CDR1 and CDR2 (germline): MDHEN, SYDVKM.

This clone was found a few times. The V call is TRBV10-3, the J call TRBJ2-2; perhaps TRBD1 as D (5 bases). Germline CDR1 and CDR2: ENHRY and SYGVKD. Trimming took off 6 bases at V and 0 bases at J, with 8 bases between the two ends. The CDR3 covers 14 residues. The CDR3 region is CAIRDTSNTGELFF. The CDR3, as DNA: TGTGCCATCAGGGACACCTCGAACACCGGGGAGCTGTTTTTT.

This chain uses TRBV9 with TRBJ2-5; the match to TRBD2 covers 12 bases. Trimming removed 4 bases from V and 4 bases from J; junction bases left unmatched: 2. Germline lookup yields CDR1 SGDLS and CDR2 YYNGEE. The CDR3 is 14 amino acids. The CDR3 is CASSMGLAGETQYF. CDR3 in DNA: TGTGCCAGCAGCATGGGACTAGCGGGAGAGACCCAGTACTTC.

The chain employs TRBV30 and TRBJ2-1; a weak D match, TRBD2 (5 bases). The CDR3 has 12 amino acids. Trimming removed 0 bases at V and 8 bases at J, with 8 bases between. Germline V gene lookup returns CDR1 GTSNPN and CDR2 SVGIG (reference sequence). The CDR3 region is CAWSVGSDEQFF. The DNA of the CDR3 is TGTGCCTGGAGTGTAGGGAGTGATGAGCAGTTCTTC.

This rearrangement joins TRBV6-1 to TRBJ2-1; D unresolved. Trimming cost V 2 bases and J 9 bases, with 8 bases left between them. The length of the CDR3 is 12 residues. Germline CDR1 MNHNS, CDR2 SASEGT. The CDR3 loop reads CASSERYLEQFF. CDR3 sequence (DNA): TGTGCCAGCAGTGAACGGTACCTTGAGCAGTTCTTC.

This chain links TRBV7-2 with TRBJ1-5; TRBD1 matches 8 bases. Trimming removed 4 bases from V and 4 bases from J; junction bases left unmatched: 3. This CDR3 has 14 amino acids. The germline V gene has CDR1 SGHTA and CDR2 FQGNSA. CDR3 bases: TGTGCCAGCAGCTGGGGACAGGCTAATCAGCCCCAGCATTTT. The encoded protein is CASSWGQANQPQHF.